This is a list of T cell receptor beta chains from one sample in a study of T cells after yellow fever vaccination. Via MiXCR, TCRdb re-called the 5' RACE reads, giving one row per CDR3 protein. Of 500,000 to 550,000 distinct CDR3 sequences listed, roughly a fifth are singletons. The material sequenced was PBMCs, taken less than 25 days after the first yellow fever vaccination. The receptors originated from a man aged 18-30 years who received the YFV17D yellow fever vaccine. Both conserved end residues are part of each CDR3. D genes are given only for firm matches. Clone sizes are given selectively: once, few, many, or a class where the clone is expanded.

j_gene,d_gene,v_gene,abundance,CDR3nt,CDR3aa
TRBJ2-2,NA,TRBV18,NA,TGTGCCAGCTCACCCCAAATTCTAGCGTCGAACACCGGGGAGCTGTTTTTT,CASSPQILASNTGELFF
TRBJ1-5,NA,TRBV6-2/TRBV6-3,few,TGTGCCAGCAAAGTTCGAGAGTCCACAAGTCGTAATCAGCCCCAGCATTTT,CASKVRESTSRNQPQHF
TRBJ2-2,TRBD2,TRBV20-1,NA,TGCAGTGCCATAGCGGGGGCACTCGCCGGGGAGCTGTTTTTT,CSAIAGALAGELFF
TRBJ1-2,TRBD1,TRBV7-9,NA,TGTGCCAGCAGCGACCGGGACAGGGGATCGCGTAACTATGGCTACACCTTC,CASSDRDRGSRNYGYTF
TRBJ2-2,NA,TRBV7-3,few,TGTGCCAGCAGCTTGACTAAATTCGGGGCCAGGTCCACCGGGGAGCTGTTTTTT,CASSLTKFGARSTGELFF
TRBJ1-4,NA,TRBV7-3,few,TGTGCCAGCAGCCCCGGGTCGGGGACGCATGAAAAACTGTTTTTT,CASSPGSGTHEKLFF
TRBJ1-2,TRBD1,TRBV4-1,NA,TGCGCCAGCAGCCAAGGACAGGGGACGGGCGGCTACACCTTC,CASSQGQGTGGYTF
TRBJ2-7,NA,TRBV7-9,few,TGTGCCAGCAGCTTCTCGGGGGACTCCTACGAGCAGTACTTC,CASSFSGDSYEQYF
TRBJ1-2,NA,TRBV20-1,once,TGCAGTGCTAGAGCATGGGGGGGAGATGGCTACACCTTC,CSARAWGGDGYTF
TRBJ2-3,TRBD2,TRBV4-2,few,TGTGCCAGCAGCCAAGGTCCAGCGGGGGATACGCAGTATTTT,CASSQGPAGDTQYF
TRBJ1-1,TRBD1,TRBV5-1,NA,TGCGCCAGCAGCTCGGGACAGAGAGAAGCTTTCTTT,CASSSGQREAFF
TRBJ2-2,TRBD2,TRBV15,NA,TGTGCCACCAGCAGTGGAGCGGGGGGGACCGGGGAGCTGTTTTTT,CATSSGAGGTGELFF
TRBJ1-2,TRBD1,TRBV12-3/TRBV12-4,NA,TGTGCCAGCAGGCCCGGGACAGGGGCCTATGGCTACACCTTC,CASRPGTGAYGYTF
TRBJ1-1,NA,TRBV19,few,TGTGCCAGTACCGAGACAGGGAACACTGAAGCTTTCTTT,CASTETGNTEAFF
TRBJ1-2,TRBD1,TRBV5-1,few,TGCGCCAGCAGCTCTCAGGGGGCGTCCGATGGCTACACCTTC,CASSSQGASDGYTF
TRBJ1-2,NA,TRBV4-3,NA,TGCGCCAGCAGCTCCGGCAGGACAGTATTTAACTATGGCTACACCTTC,CASSSGRTVFNYGYTF
TRBJ1-2,NA,TRBV4-3,few,TGCGCCAGCAGCCAAGAAGCGTATGGCTATGGCTACACCTTC,CASSQEAYGYGYTF
TRBJ2-7,TRBD1,TRBV6-1,few,TGTGCCAGCAGTGACCTGTGGGGACAGCTCTACGAGCAGTACTTC,CASSDLWGQLYEQYF
TRBJ2-1,TRBD1,TRBV7-9,NA,TGTGCCAGCAGCCGGACAGGGACTGGTCATGAGCAGTTCTTC,CASSRTGTGHEQFF
TRBJ1-1,TRBD1,TRBV5-1,few,TGCGCCAGCAGCTCCGACAGGGAGCGAACTGAAGCTTTCTTT,CASSSDRERTEAFF
TRBJ2-5,NA,TRBV20-1,NA,TGCAGTGCTGCCCGGACAGCCCAAGAGACCCAGTACTTC,CSAARTAQETQYF
TRBJ1-4,NA,TRBV7-9,many,TGTGCCAGCAGCCCAGACAGCGCCAGCCATGAAAAACTGTTTTTT,CASSPDSASHEKLFF
TRBJ2-2,NA,TRBV7-9,few,TGTGCCAGCAGCTTACATACGGGGGGCGTGAAAACCGGGGAGCTGTTTTTT,CASSLHTGGVKTGELFF
TRBJ2-7,TRBD1,TRBV4-1,NA,TGCGCCAGCAGCTATCCCGGGACAGGGCTCTACGAGCAGTACTTC,CASSYPGTGLYEQYF
TRBJ2-7,NA,TRBV20-1,NA,TGCAGTGTCCGGGGCGCCTACGAGCAGTACTTC,CSVRGAYEQYF
TRBJ2-7,NA,TRBV3-1,many,TGTGCCAGCAGCCAAGAAACCTACGCCGAGCAGTACTTC,CASSQETYAEQYF
TRBJ2-3,NA,TRBV19,few,TGTGCCAGTAGTTCCCGGGTAGCGGCATTCAATACGCAGTATTTT,CASSSRVAAFNTQYF
TRBJ1-2,NA,TRBV11-2,NA,TGTGCCAGCAGCTCAATGAGGACTAACTATGGCTACACCTTC,CASSSMRTNYGYTF
TRBJ1-2,NA,TRBV29-1,few,TGCAGCGCCATCACAGGGAACGGTTATGGCTACACCTTC,CSAITGNGYGYTF
TRBJ2-7,NA,TRBV5-5,few,TGTGCCAGCAGCTTGGAAGGGGGGGTGTGGTACGAGCAGTACTTC,CASSLEGGVWYEQYF
TRBJ1-6,NA,TRBV14,NA,TGTGCCAGCAGCCAAGGATCAAATTCACCCCTCCACTTT,CASSQGSNSPLHF
TRBJ1-2,NA,TRBV3-1,NA,TGTGCCACCTGCCAAGATATAGGGCATGGCTATGGCTACACCTTC,CATCQDIGHGYGYTF
TRBJ2-5,TRBD2,TRBV20-1,NA,TGCAGTGCTAGAGATCGGACTAGCGGGGAGACCCAGTACTTC,CSARDRTSGETQYF
TRBJ1-1,NA,TRBV9,few,TGTGCCAGCAGCGTAGTAGACTCCTACACTGAAGCTTTCTTT,CASSVVDSYTEAFF
TRBJ2-2,NA,TRBV18,few,TGTGCCAGCTCACCTGCAGTGGACACCGGGGAGCTGTTTTTT,CASSPAVDTGELFF
TRBJ1-1,NA,TRBV29-1,few,TGCAGCGTTGAAGGGGGCTACCCTGAAGCTTTCTTT,CSVEGGYPEAFF
TRBJ2-1,NA,TRBV7-9,NA,TGTGCCAGCAGCCAGTCCCGGGACCCAGGAGGTCACAATGAGCAGTTCTTC,CASSQSRDPGGHNEQFF
TRBJ2-1,TRBD1,TRBV10-3,NA,TGTGCCATCAGTGCCGGGGGGACAGGGGTCCAAGAGCAGTTCTTC,CAISAGGTGVQEQFF
TRBJ2-4,NA,TRBV4-1,NA,TGCGCCAGCAGCCAAGCCCGGGCGGGCAAAAACATTCAGTACTTC,CASSQARAGKNIQYF
TRBJ1-6,NA,TRBV20-1,many,TGCAGTGCTAGAGATCCAAGACACAGGACCTATAATTCACCCCTCCACTTT,CSARDPRHRTYNSPLHF
TRBJ1-1,NA,TRBV7-8,few,TGTGCCAGCAGCCGGTACCCGACAGAGAACACTGAAGCTTTCTTT,CASSRYPTENTEAFF
TRBJ1-3,NA,TRBV7-9,many,TGTGCCAGCAGCTTAAGGGGGGCCTCTGGAAACACCATATATTTT,CASSLRGASGNTIYF
TRBJ2-5,TRBD2,TRBV9,few,TGTGCCAGCAGCGTCCTAGCGGGGGGGCTTCAAGAGACCCAGTACTTC,CASSVLAGGLQETQYF
TRBJ1-5,NA,TRBV24-1,NA,TGTGCCACCAGCGATCAGGGTTGGGACCAGCATTTT,CATSDQGWDQHF
TRBJ1-5,NA,TRBV27,NA,TGTGCCAGCAGTTTATCGAGATTGGGGGTAAATAGCAATCAGCCCCAGCATTTT,CASSLSRLGVNSNQPQHF
TRBJ2-5,NA,TRBV14,many,TGTGCCAGCAGCCAAGATTGGGGAGAGACCCAGTACTTC,CASSQDWGETQYF
TRBJ1-5,NA,TRBV12-3/TRBV12-4,many,TGTGCCAGCAGTTCTCCAGGGGTTCAGCCCCAGCATTTT,CASSSPGVQPQHF
TRBJ2-5,NA,TRBV12-3/TRBV12-4,NA,TGTGCCAGCAGTTTAGCGCAAAGGGTTGGGGAGACCCAGTACTTC,CASSLAQRVGETQYF
TRBJ2-1,TRBD1,TRBV4-3,few,TGCGCCAGCAGGCCGGACAGGGGGCCGTACAATGAGCAGTTCTTC,CASRPDRGPYNEQFF
TRBJ2-2,TRBD2,TRBV25-1,many,TGTGCCAGCGGGGGGGCGAACACCGGGGAGCTGTTTTTT,CASGGANTGELFF
TRBJ2-1,NA,TRBV5-1,NA,TGCGCCAGCAGCGACCAAGGGGGGGCCTTCAATGAGCAGTTCTTC,CASSDQGGAFNEQFF